A selection of T cell receptor beta chains follows, all from one sample in a study of blood T cells in healthy people across ages. A single record per CDR3 protein comes from TCRdb applying MiXCR to the 5' RACE reads. This sample carries around 1,100,000 distinct CDR3 sequences, around two fifths of them seen once, and the ten largest clones take about an eighth. The source material was blood. All receptors come from a man younger than 30 in good health. CDR3s include the opening cysteine and the closing phenylalanine or tryptophan. D genes are given only for firm matches. Size is omitted from some rows. Given values are once, few, many or a class for expanded clones.

clone_size d_call j_call v_call cdr3_aa cdr3_nt
NA NA TRBJ1-1 TRBV5-6 CASSLGLGIEAFF TGTGCCAGCAGCTTGGGCCTGGGGATTGAAGCTTTCTTT
NA NA TRBJ1-5 TRBV5-1 CASSPVGDSNQPQHF TGCGCCAGCAGCCCGGTTGGGGATAGCAATCAGCCCCAGCATTTT
few NA TRBJ1-2 TRBV12-3/TRBV12-4 CASSLRGVDRRVGYTF TGTGCCAGCAGTTTACGAGGGGTTGACCGCCGCGTGGGCTACACCTTC
NA NA TRBJ2-1 TRBV7-6 CASSTTDRNNEQFF TGTGCCAGCAGCACTACAGACAGAAACAATGAGCAGTTCTTC
many NA TRBJ2-1 TRBV7-2 CASSLARGEQFF TGTGCCAGCAGCTTAGCTAGAGGTGAGCAGTTCTTC
NA NA TRBJ2-7 TRBV29-1 CSVGEPYEQYF TGCAGCGTGGGGGAACCCTACGAGCAGTACTTC
NA NA TRBJ1-2 TRBV7-2 CVSSLEVNYGYTF TGTGTCAGCAGCTTAGAAGTTAACTATGGCTACACCTTC
NA NA TRBJ2-5 TRBV4-3 CASSPQALRANEQYF TGCGCCAGCAGCCCTCAAGCCCTCCGGGCAAATGAGCAGTACTTC
many TRBD1 TRBJ2-3 TRBV6-4 CASSEGDRDTDTQYF TGTGCCAGCAGTGAGGGTGACAGGGACACAGATACGCAGTATTTT
few TRBD1 TRBJ1-2 TRBV11-2 CASRRTGQAYYGYTF TGTGCCAGCAGAAGAACGGGACAGGCGTACTATGGCTACACCTTC
NA NA TRBJ1-2 TRBV10-3 CAISIQNYGYTF TGTGCCATCAGTATACAGAACTATGGCTACACCTTC
NA TRBD1 TRBJ1-2 TRBV12-3/TRBV12-4 CASSPGGFVYGYTF TGTGCCAGCAGTCCAGGGGGCTTCGTCTATGGCTACACCTTC
NA NA TRBJ1-1 TRBV10-3 CAISQGGNTEAFF TGTGCCATCAGCCAGGGTGGGAACACTGAAGCTTTCTTT
NA NA TRBJ1-5 TRBV20-1 CSASLGPYNQPQHF TGCAGTGCTAGTTTAGGGCCGTACAATCAGCCCCAGCATTTT
NA NA TRBJ1-1 TRBV29-1 CSGAGLLNTEAFF TGCAGCGGGGCGGGACTGCTGAACACTGAAGCTTTCTTT
NA TRBD1 TRBJ1-1 TRBV20-1 CSARGTGMNTEAFF TGCAGTGCTCGTGGGACAGGGATGAACACTGAAGCTTTCTTT
NA TRBD2 TRBJ2-3 TRBV9 CASSGRLTSGVRADTQYF TGTGCCAGCAGCGGACGCCTAACTAGCGGGGTAAGGGCAGATACGCAGTATTTT